Detailed here is one TCR beta chain. This sample was included in a study of blood T cell repertoires in COVID-19. Study information: Some COVID-19 samples were acute and others convalescent; all came from the United States, Italy and Spain. Nucleic acid was either cDNA or gDNA, and it came from T cells, B-cell-depleted T cells, or PBMCs.

Between the trimmed V and J ends, which lost 8 bases and 4 bases, there was a span of 10 bases. Germline lookup yields CDR1 DFQATT and CDR2 SNEGSKA (reference sequence). The CDR3 consists of 11 residues. Per the original data handling: How many nucleated cells were present was estimated from reference gene primer amplification. The data were produced by immunoSEQ multiplex PCR, yet TCRdb's version contains in-frame clones alone and is incomplete. D and trimming come from the DNA, and the V and J calls and clone size come from that table. The top ten clones hold 6.2% of a sample with about 42,000 clones, nearly 90% of them seen once.

This sequence joins TRBV20-1 and TRBJ2-3, with D unclear. The clonotype originates from a human donor in a cohort sampled during active COVID-19. The sample consisted of peripheral blood. This chain's CDR3 is CSPRGPDTQYF. As DNA, the CDR3 is TGCAGTCCCCGAGGTCCAGATACGCAGTATTTT.